Only a few counts were recorded for the clone carrying this T cell receptor (beta chain). The antigen is not known. Its ends do not fully match the called genes, so a read error is possible. This CDR3 region has 15 residues. Germline CDR1 reads SSHAT; CDR2 reads FNYEAQ (reference sequence). These data originate in a study of cytomegalovirus exposure and HLA in healthy donors. Looking at the study overall: Clustering assigned roughly 81% of the approximately 400 genotyped donors to the Caucasian-associated ancestry cluster.

Overall study results and limits: It was likely that a cluster of highly shared sequence variants was a sequencing artifact. It emerged from a later analysis that several of the most significant clusters appeared to be linked to common viral pathogens.

Primers for the PCR totalled 60 Vbeta and 13 Jbeta. Profiled with immunoSEQ multiplex PCR; TCRdb holds only in-frame clones, not every one. The sample lists about 120,000 clones; around 10% were seen once. Sequencing used PBMCs. The sequence derives from a man younger than 45 in good health and CMV-seronegative. V gene TRBV7-7 combines with J gene TRBJ2-7, with 10 positions matching TRBD1. CDR3 nucleotide sequence: TGTGCTAGCAGCTCGGGACAGGGGAGCTCCTACGAGCAGTACTTC. It specifies CASSSGQGSSYEQYF. The full variable domain, its missing parts supplied by reference TRBV7-7 and TRBJ2-7, is GAGVSQSPRYKVTKRGQDVTLRCDPISSHATLYWYQQALGQGPEFLTYFNYEAQPDKSGLPSDRFSAERPEGSISTLTIQRTEQRDSAMYRCASSSGQGSSYEQYFGPGTRLTVT.